These T cell receptor beta chains were read from a single sample in a study of spatial heterogeneity in lung cancer. TCRdb reprocessed the 5' RACE reads with MiXCR, giving one entry per CDR3 protein. The table has about 20,000 distinct CDR3 sequences, around a sixth seen once; the top ten hold more than 30%. The sample was lung tumor tissue, taken at surgery. Source of these receptors: a female donor with early-stage non-small cell lung cancer. CDR3s include the opening cysteine and the closing phenylalanine or tryptophan. A D gene is named only where the DNA matches it firmly. Where a row states a size, it is once, few, many or the class of an expanded clone; other rows omit it.

clone_size	v_call	d_call	j_call	cdr3_nt	cdr3_aa
many	TRBV28	TRBD1	TRBJ2-4	TGTGCCAGCAGTTTGTACAGGGGTCAAGCCAAAAACATTCAGTACTTC	CASSLYRGQAKNIQYF
.	TRBV11-2	.	TRBJ2-3	TGTGCCAGCAGCTTGACCCGGGCCGCGATAGATACGCAGTATTTT	CASSLTRAAIDTQYF
.	TRBV20-1	TRBD1	TRBJ2-3	TGCAGTGCTAGAGATCGAAGGACAGGGTCTTGCTATTTT	CSARDRRTGSCYF
many	TRBV11-1	.	TRBJ1-4	TGTGCCAGCAGCTTCTCTCGATGGGATGAAAAACTGTTTTTT	CASSFSRWDEKLFF
few	TRBV24-1	TRBD2	TRBJ2-1	TGTGCCACCGGGACTAGCGGGAGGTCCTACAATGAGCAGTTCTTC	CATGTSGRSYNEQFF
few	TRBV6-1	.	TRBJ2-3	TGTGCCAGCAGTGAACAGGGGACAAGCACAGATACGCAGTATTTT	CASSEQGTSTDTQYF
many	TRBV12-3/TRBV12-4	.	TRBJ2-3	TGTGCCAGCAGTTTAGGGGGGAGGACAGATACGCAGTATTTT	CASSLGGRTDTQYF
many	TRBV20-1	.	TRBJ2-1	TGCAGTGCTAGTCGGCAGCCCGATGAGCAGTTCTTC	CSASRQPDEQFF
few	TRBV2	.	TRBJ2-2	TGTGCCAGCAGTGAAGTGGCGGTCTCCGGGGAGCTGTTTTTT	CASSEVAVSGELFF
many	TRBV2	.	TRBJ2-3	TGTGCCAGCAGTCTCAGGGGAGATACGCAGTATTTT	CASSLRGDTQYF
many	TRBV12-3/TRBV12-4	TRBD2	TRBJ2-2	TGTGCCAGCAGAACTAGCGGGAGGGCCAGTACCGGGGAGCTGTTTTTT	CASRTSGRASTGELFF
many	TRBV10-3	TRBD1	TRBJ2-5	TGTGCCATCAGTGAGTCAGGACAGGGTCGGACCCAGTACTTC	CAISESGQGRTQYF
medium-sized	TRBV7-7	.	TRBJ2-7	TGTGCTAGCAGCCATACGGCAGGGAAGACGGATTACGAGCAGTACTTC	CASSHTAGKTDYEQYF
few	TRBV20-1	TRBD2	TRBJ2-7	TGCAGTGCTAGTACCCTAGCGGGCGCAGCCTACGAGCAGTACTTC	CSASTLAGAAYEQYF
many	TRBV10-1	TRBD1	TRBJ2-7	TGCGCCAGCAGTGACTGGGCGGGACAGGGAATCTACGAGCAGTACTTC	CASSDWAGQGIYEQYF
many	TRBV5-1	.	TRBJ2-4	TGCGCCAGCAGCTTGGCCGGGGCTGGCGCCAAAAACATTCAGTACTTC	CASSLAGAGAKNIQYF
.	TRBV7-9	TRBD1	TRBJ2-1	TGTGCCAGCAGACTCGGACAGGGGAGGTCGTTCTTC	CASRLGQGRSFF
few	TRBV7-9	.	TRBJ2-1	TGTGCCAGCAGCCCCTTGAAGTTGGGGGCCTCCTCCTACAATGAGCAGTTCTTC	CASSPLKLGASSYNEQFF
.	TRBV11-2	.	TRBJ2-7	TGTGCCAGCAGCGAGGGGGGCGGGCGGTCCTACGAGCAGTACTTC	CASSEGGGRSYEQYF
many	TRBV29-1	TRBD2	TRBJ2-3	TGCAGCGTTGGGGACGGGAGGGCCTTGGATACGCAGTATTTT	CSVGDGRALDTQYF
.	TRBV5-1	.	TRBJ2-7	TGCGCCAGCAGCCGGGACACGTCCTACGAGCAGTACTTC	CASSRDTSYEQYF
few	TRBV19	.	TRBJ2-5	TGTGCCAGTAGTATAGCTCGGAGGCGGAGAAGAAGGGAGACCCAGTACTTC	CASSIARRRRRRETQYF
.	TRBV5-1	.	TRBJ2-3	TGCGCCAGCAGCCCCGGGACCCCCTCAGATACGCAGTATTTT	CASSPGTPSDTQYF
many	TRBV7-9	TRBD2	TRBJ2-7	TGTGCCACCGATGACCCTAGCGGGAGAGGCTACGAGCAGTACTTC	CATDDPSGRGYEQYF
many	TRBV9	TRBD2	TRBJ2-1	TGTGCCAGCACTCGGGGGGGGAGCTCCTACAATGAGCAGTTCTTC	CASTRGGSSYNEQFF
many	TRBV27	.	TRBJ2-7	TGTGCCAGCAGTTTATCCGAGAGTTACTACGAGCAGTACTTC	CASSLSESYYEQYF
few	TRBV7-2	TRBD1	TRBJ2-7	TGTGCCAGCAGCTTCCGGACAGGGGCCTACGAGCAGTACTTC	CASSFRTGAYEQYF
once	TRBV18	.	TRBJ2-7	TGTGACAGCTCTCCCGGGATAGGGCTCTACGAGCAGTACTTC	CDSSPGIGLYEQYF
few	TRBV10-2	TRBD2	TRBJ2-1	TGCGCCAGCAGTAGGCAGCGGGGGTGGCCGAGCAATGAGCAGTTCTTC	CASSRQRGWPSNEQFF
many	TRBV19	TRBD2	TRBJ2-7	TGTGCCACCAGAGGGGAAGGGGAGGGGTACGAGCAGTACTTC	CATRGEGEGYEQYF
many	TRBV12-3/TRBV12-4	TRBD2	TRBJ2-7	TGTGCCAGCAGTCGGGGGGCCTACGAGCAGTACTTC	CASSRGAYEQYF
many	TRBV5-1	TRBD1	TRBJ2-3	TGCGCCAGCAGCTTGGGGTCGACAGGGGGGCATACGCAGTATTTT	CASSLGSTGGHTQYF
many	TRBV19	TRBD1	TRBJ2-5	TGTGCCAGTAGTATCGCAGGGGGAGAGACCCAGTACTTC	CASSIAGGETQYF
few	TRBV27	TRBD2	TRBJ2-5	TGTGCCAGCAGTTTTTTGGCGGGGAGGGGAGAGACCCAGTACTTC	CASSFLAGRGETQYF
.	TRBV20-1	TRBD1	TRBJ1-1	TGCAGTGCTAGAGCCCCCGGACAGGTAATGGGAGCGTACACTGAAGCTTTCTTT	CSARAPGQVMGAYTEAFF
.	TRBV20-1	.	TRBJ2-7	TGCAGTGCTAGTTCCCCAGGGATTCGCTCCTACGAGCAGTACTTC	CSASSPGIRSYEQYF
many	TRBV7-6	.	TRBJ2-7	TGTGCCAGCAGCTTAGACCCGTCCCGAGGGGAGCAGTACTTC	CASSLDPSRGEQYF
.	TRBV29-1	.	TRBJ2-1	TGCAGCGCCTTGAAGGGCCGCTCCTACAATGAGCAGTTCTTC	CSALKGRSYNEQFF
.	TRBV29-1	TRBD1	TRBJ2-1	TGCAGCGTTGTTAATGATAACAGGGGGCGGACGGGCAATGAGCAGTTCTTC	CSVVNDNRGRTGNEQFF
.	TRBV7-3	.	TRBJ2-2	TGTGCCAGCGCGCAGGGCTGGAGCACCGGGGAGCTGTTTTTT	CASAQGWSTGELFF
many	TRBV29-1	.	TRBJ2-7	TGCAGCGTTGATCTGGGGACTGAATACGAGCAGTACTTC	CSVDLGTEYEQYF
few	TRBV28	.	TRBJ2-3	TGTGCCAGCAGTTCCCCCCGGGACAAAGGCGAAGATACGCAGTATTTT	CASSSPRDKGEDTQYF
many	TRBV5-4	TRBD1	TRBJ2-1	TGTGCCAGCAGCTTGAATAGAGGGACAGGGGAGAAAGAGCAGTTCTTC	CASSLNRGTGEKEQFF
few	TRBV28	.	TRBJ2-7	TGTGCCAGCGGGTATGGGGCGGTCGAGTACTTC	CASGYGAVEYF
.	TRBV20-1	TRBD2	TRBJ2-1	TGCAGTGCTAGTTCTAGCGGGAGGGGGGCCTACAATGAGCAGTTCTTC	CSASSSGRGAYNEQFF
many	TRBV14	.	TRBJ2-7	TGTGCCAGCAGCCAAGACGGGGAGCAGTACTTC	CASSQDGEQYF
.	TRBV28	TRBD1	TRBJ2-3	TGTGCCAGCAGTTTGAGTGCGCCGGGACAGAACACAGATACGCAGTATTTT	CASSLSAPGQNTDTQYF
.	TRBV2	.	TRBJ2-7	TGTGCCAGCAGTGGAGGAGGCCCGGGGCCCTACGAGCAGTACTTC	CASSGGGPGPYEQYF
many	TRBV20-1	TRBD1	TRBJ1-4	TGCAGTGCTAGGGGTGGGACAGACAATAATGAAAAACTGTTTTTT	CSARGGTDNNEKLFF
few	TRBV6-5	TRBD2	TRBJ2-1	TGTGCCAGCAGTTGGAGTAGGACTAGCGAGACCGGTGAGCAGTTCTTC	CASSWSRTSETGEQFF
few	TRBV5-1	.	TRBJ2-1	TGCGCCAGCAGTCGATCAGTGAGTCAAGGGGGCTACAATGAGCAGTTCTTC	CASSRSVSQGGYNEQFF
few	TRBV7-2	.	TRBJ2-1	TGTGCCAGCAGCTCACGTACCGGAAACTACAATGAGCAGTTCTTC	CASSSRTGNYNEQFF
.	TRBV18	.	TRBJ2-1	TGTGCCAGCTCACCACTATTGGCTGAGCAGTTCTTC	CASSPLLAEQFF
.	TRBV5-1	TRBD2	TRBJ2-5	TGCGCCAGCAGCGGGGGGGGAGAGACCCAGTACTTC	CASSGGGETQYF
.	TRBV18	TRBD2	TRBJ2-3	TGTGCCAGCTCAAGGACTAGCGGAAGCACAGATACGCAGTATTTT	CASSRTSGSTDTQYF
.	TRBV11-2	.	TRBJ2-1	TGTGCCAGCAGTTACAACCGGGACCGTTACAATGAGCAGTTCTTC	CASSYNRDRYNEQFF
few	TRBV11-2	TRBD1	TRBJ2-3	TGTGCCAGCAGCTTAGACCCCGGGACAGTCACAGATACGCAGTATTTT	CASSLDPGTVTDTQYF
many	TRBV29-1	TRBD2	TRBJ2-3	TGCAGCGTGGGAACTAGCGGGCTAAGCACAGATACGCAGTATTTT	CSVGTSGLSTDTQYF